The source of this TCR beta chain is a study of OX40 agonist ivuxolimab in advanced cancers. Study overall: Three patients showed partial responses: one hepatocellular carcinoma and two cutaneous melanoma cases.

The data were produced by immunoSEQ multiplex PCR, yet TCRdb's version contains in-frame clones alone and is incomplete. The data contain some 79,000 clones, more than 85% of them seen just once; the ten biggest clones take up around 0.4%. V lost 6 bases to trimming and J lost 5 bases, with 16 bases between them. The CDR3 is made up of 14 amino acids. The germline V gene has CDR1 MNHEY and CDR2 SVGAGI. The starting material was CD4+ or CD8+ T cells sorted from blood, obtained in a trial of the OX40 agonist ivuxolimab. V is TRBV6-5 and J is TRBJ1-1, with a weak D call TRBD1 (5 bases). This TCR derives from an adult with an advanced solid tumor such as melanoma, head and neck, liver or kidney cancer. The CDR3 loop reads CASRRDRAGTEAFF. In DNA, the CDR3 is TGTGCCAGCAGAAGAGACAGAGCAGGGACTGAAGCTTTCTTT.